Presented here are 2 T cell receptor beta chains from one specimen sequenced in a study of CD8 T cells in Susac syndrome. The RNA input was about 0.5 to 1 ug, and it was reverse transcribed with random hexamers. TCRdb re-analysed the immunoSEQ multiplex PCR reads in MiXCR, keeping a single row per CDR3 protein. The sample shows 130,000 to 150,000 distinct CDR3 sequences, around 94% of them seen only once. What was sequenced was CD4+ T cells from PBMCs. These receptors originate from a human donor in good health.

V is TRBV20-1 and J is TRBJ2-2; 9 bases fit TRBD2. Germline V gene data show CDR1 as DFQATT and CDR2 as SNEGSKA (reference sequence). The V segment lost 1 base and the J segment 7 bases; nucleotides outside the gene matches: 4. This CDR3 is 14 amino acids long. CDR3 coding DNA: TGCAGTGCTAGAGTGGCTAGCGGGGTCGGGGAGCTGTTTTTT. Translating gives CSARVASGVGELFF.

Here the CDR3 DNA reads TGTGCCAGCAGCTTAGGGCGGACTAGCGGGCAAGAGACCCAGTACTTC. It translates to CASSLGRTSGQETQYF. V is TRBV5-4 and J is TRBJ2-5, with 11 nucleotides matching TRBD2. The CDR3 is made up of 16 amino acids. With V trimmed by 2 bases and J by 2 bases, 5 bases remained unmatched. Germline V gene lookup returns CDR1 SGHNT and CDR2 YYREEE (reference sequence).